The next 29 T cell receptor beta chains were all read from a single sample in a study of PD-L1 blockade in urothelial cancer. TCRdb's copy holds only in-frame clones and misses some; the assay was immunoSEQ multiplex PCR. The repertoire has 70,000 or so clones, around nine tenths of them found once; the top ten carry 3.4%. This specimen was PBMCs, taken around atezolizumab (anti-PD-L1) treatment. The receptors come from a man aged 60 to 75 with urothelial cancer.

The chain carries TRBV5-5 and TRBJ1-1, with 8 bases matching TRBD1. Germline V gene sequence: CDR1 SGHKS, CDR2 YYEKEE (reference sequence). The V segment lost 4 bases and the J segment 7 bases; nucleotides outside the gene matches: 6. CDR3 length: 13 amino acids. The CDR3 bases are TGTGCCAGCAGCCCCGACAGGGGAGGTGAAGCTTTCTTT. Translating gives CASSPDRGGEAFF.

The chain uses TRBV10-1 and TRBJ2-3; 9 nucleotides line up with TRBD1. There are 15 residues in the CDR3. After removal of 0 bases from V and 5 bases from J, the junction contained 3 bases not matched to a gene. From germline, CDR1 is WNHNN and CDR2 SYGVQD (reference sequence). The CDR3 loop reads CASSESGQGIDTQYF. The CDR3 DNA reads as TGCGCCAGCAGTGAGTCGGGACAGGGAATAGATACGCAGTATTTT.

The chain joins TRBV4-1 to TRBJ2-1; 7 bases are shared with TRBD2. The CDR3 covers 14 residues. Germline V gene lookup returns CDR1 MGHRA and CDR2 YSYEKL. After removal of 2 bases from V and 3 bases from J, the junction contained 1 base not matched to a gene. CDR3 bases: TGCGCCAGCAGCCAATCTAGCGGCTACAATGAGCAGTTCTTC. It is translated as CASSQSSGYNEQFF.

The chain carries TRBV10-3 and TRBJ2-1, with D possibly being TRBD2 (6 bases). CDR1 and CDR2 (germline): ENHRY, SYGVKD. Trimming pared 7 bases from V and 0 bases from J, leaving 13 bases between. This CDR3 has 15 residues. CDR3 sequence: CAITTSSGSYNEQFF. The CDR3 region has the DNA TGTGCCATCACTACTAGCAGCGGCTCCTACAATGAGCAGTTCTTC.

The chain is built from TRBV28 and TRBJ1-2; 7 bases match TRBD1. This CDR3 is built from 15 residues. Germline V gene data show CDR1 as MDHEN and CDR2 as SYDVKM. V shed 5 bases, J shed 4 bases, and the junction held 10 bases outside the gene matches. The CDR3 is CASSGPTGVSYGYTF. As DNA, the CDR3 is TGTGCCAGCAGTGGGCCAACAGGGGTGAGCTATGGCTACACCTTC.

This clone has just one count. The genes are TRBV28 and TRBJ1-5; D unclear. The CDR3 has 16 residues. The V gene lost 5 bases and the J gene lost 3 bases, with 17 bases spanning the gap. The germline gives CDR1 MDHEN, CDR2 SYDVKM. CDR3 sequence: CASSRLEDLNNQPQHF. In DNA, the CDR3 is TGTGCCAGCAGTAGATTGGAGGACCTTAACAATCAGCCCCAGCATTTT.

J is TRBJ1-5 and V is TRBV6-1, with TRBD1 as a possible D gene (6 bases). V lost 2 bases to trimming and J lost 0 bases, with 14 bases between them. The CDR3 has 17 residues. Germline CDR1 reads MNHNS; CDR2 reads SASEGT. CDR3 in DNA: TGTGCCAGCAGTGAACGGCGGGGGGCTCTTAGCAATCAGCCCCAGCATTTT. It translates to CASSERRGALSNQPQHF.

This clone occurred a few times. V usage is TRBV29-1 and J usage is TRBJ2-7; 9 bases agree with TRBD1. In germline, CDR1 is SQVTM, CDR2 ANQGSEA. V lost 6 bases, J lost 4 bases, and 10 bases stayed unmatched. The length of the CDR3 is 14 residues. CDR3 sequence: CSVARDRESYEQYF. The CDR3 coding sequence is TGCAGCGTAGCTAGGGACAGGGAATCGTACGAGCAGTACTTC.

The V gene is TRBV6-5, the J gene TRBJ1-2; no clear D. CDR1 MNHEY and CDR2 SVGAGI come from the germline V gene. V gave up 0 bases and J gave up 4 bases, with 9 bases separating them. The CDR3 loop spans 14 amino acids. The CDR3 sequence is CASSYSTGVYGYTF. CDR3 nucleotides: TGTGCCAGCAGTTACTCGACGGGAGTCTATGGCTACACCTTC.

The table lists this clone with a few counts. V usage is TRBV2 and J usage is TRBJ1-4, with D maybe TRBD1 (6 bases). The length of the CDR3 is 13 residues. V gave up 6 bases and J gave up 13 bases, with 18 bases separating them. Germline-derived CDR1 and CDR2 are SNHLY and FYNNEI. As DNA, the CDR3 is TGTGCCAGCAGATATAACAGGGAGGGTGGACTGTTTTTT. This encodes CASRYNREGGLFF.

This chain connects TRBV12-5 to TRBJ2-5, with 8 bases lining up with TRBD1. The CDR3 covers 15 residues. V was clipped by 7 bases and J by 2 bases; unmatched bases: 9. Germline CDR1 is LGHNT and CDR2 is FRNRAP. DNA for the CDR3: TGTGCTAGTGCCAGCAGGGGACAGGTACAAGAGACCCAGTACTTC. Translating gives CASASRGQVQETQYF.

The rearrangement links TRBV25-1 to TRBJ1-6; TRBD1 agrees at 10 bases. Germline trimming cut 4 bases from V and 2 bases from J; bases unmatched to any gene: 2. The germline CDR1 and CDR2 sequences are MGHDK and SYGVNS. CDR3 length: 16 amino acids. CDR3 sequence reads: CASSAGTGAYNSPLHF. The CDR3 DNA follows: TGTGCCAGCAGTGCCGGGACAGGGGCCTATAATTCACCCCTCCACTTT.

The chain uses TRBV19 and TRBJ1-4; TRBD1 matches 9 bases. Trimming removed 5 bases from V and 8 bases from J; junction bases left unmatched: 6. CDR3 length: 14 residues. The germline gives CDR1 LNHDA, CDR2 SQIVND (reference sequence). The CDR3 sequence is CASSVTGGGEKLFF. The CDR3 DNA sequence: TGTGCCAGTAGTGTTACAGGGGGCGGGGAAAAACTGTTTTTT.

This chain connects TRBV6-5 to TRBJ1-5; D gene unclear. Germline CDR1 reads MNHEY; CDR2 reads SVGAGI. The V end was cut by 0 bases, the J end by 0 bases, with 3 bases between. This CDR3 comprises 14 residues. Here the CDR3 reads CASSYSYSNQPQHF. In DNA form, the CDR3 reads TGTGCCAGCAGTTACTCATATAGCAATCAGCCCCAGCATTTT.

This chain uses TRBV5-1 with TRBJ2-3; 7 bases line up with TRBD1. The CDR3 totals 15 residues. Unmatched junction bases numbered 2, after V lost 0 bases and J lost 1 base. Looked up from germline, CDR1 is SGHRS and CDR2 is YFSETQ. The CDR3 is CASSLVGTGTDTQYF. Here the CDR3 DNA reads TGCGCCAGCAGCTTGGTGGGGACAGGCACAGATACGCAGTATTTT.

This chain connects TRBV5-1 to TRBJ2-3; tentative D call: TRBD1 (6 bases). Per the germline V gene, CDR1 is SGHRS and CDR2 is YFSETQ. The CDR3 is made up of 12 amino acids. V was trimmed by 2 bases and J by 10 bases, leaving 11 bases between them. The CDR3 sequence is CASSFLTGPQYF. The DNA for the CDR3 is TGCGCCAGCAGCTTTCTGACAGGCCCGCAGTATTTT.

V usage is TRBV7-8 and J usage is TRBJ2-1, with D maybe TRBD1 (5 bases). Per germline, CDR1 SGHVS and CDR2 FQNEAQ. The CDR3 is 13 residues long. Trimming took 5 bases from V and 5 from J, leaving 10 bases between them. The CDR3 nucleotides are TGTGCCAGCAGCAGGACACGAGACAATGAGCAGTTCTTC. This encodes CASSRTRDNEQFF.

This clone is a singleton in its sample. This chain uses TRBV7-6 with TRBJ2-2; perhaps TRBD1 as D (5 bases). The V end was cut by 5 bases, the J end by 1 base, with 8 bases between. Germline CDR1 reads SGHVS; CDR2 reads FNYEAQ. The CDR3 has 14 residues. DNA for the CDR3: TGTGCCAGCAGCACGCAGGGGAACACCGGGGAGCTGTTTTTT. It specifies CASSTQGNTGELFF.

This clone was counted once. The DNA for the CDR3 is TGCGCCAGCAGCCAAGAATGGGGCGGTGGAAACACCATATATTTT. It yields the protein CASSQEWGGGNTIYF. This chain links TRBV4-3 with TRBJ1-3; a weak D match, TRBD1 (5 bases). Germline CDR1 reads LGHNA; CDR2 reads YSLEER. The CDR3 is made up of 15 amino acids. V was pared by 0 bases and J by 3 bases, with 9 bases between.

The genes are TRBV28 and TRBJ1-1, with D perhaps matching TRBD1 (6 bases). Looked up from germline, CDR1 is MDHEN and CDR2 is SYDVKM. The V end was cut by 6 bases, the J end by 1 base, with 24 bases between. This CDR3 contains 18 residues. The CDR3 reads CASSQGGPTGTKNTEAFF. CDR3 nucleotides: TGTGCCAGCAGCCAAGGAGGACCGACCGGGACAAAGAACACTGAAGCTTTCTTT.

The J gene is TRBJ2-3, the V gene TRBV28; TRBD2 agrees at 9 bases. With 4 bases clipped from V and 2 bases from J, the junction kept 10 bases outside the gene matches. Germline V gives CDR1 MDHEN, CDR2 SYDVKM. This CDR3 spans 17 amino acids. CDR3 loop: CASSSDFRLADTDTQYF. CDR3 DNA: TGTGCCAGCAGTTCGGATTTCCGACTAGCGGACACAGATACGCAGTATTTT.

The gene calls are TRBV5-1 and TRBJ1-4, with D maybe TRBD1 (5 bases). The CDR3 has 14 residues. With 0 bases removed from V and 5 bases from J, the gap between germline ends came to 8 bases. CDR1 SGHRS and CDR2 YFSETQ come from the germline V gene. The CDR3 DNA sequence: TGCGCCAGCAGCTTGGGACAGCCCAATGAAAAACTGTTTTTT. Amino acids: CASSLGQPNEKLFF.

The CDR3 sequence is CAWSPGQGIRGEKLFF. As DNA, the CDR3 is TGTGCCTGGAGTCCGGGACAGGGTATCCGAGGTGAAAAACTGTTTTTT. The chain joins TRBV30 to TRBJ1-4; 9 nucleotides agree with TRBD1. CDR1 and CDR2 from the germline V gene are GTSNPN and SVGIG (reference sequence). The junction had 11 bases not matched to a gene; V was cut back by 2 bases and J by 7 bases. The CDR3 is 16 residues long.

The J gene is TRBJ2-7, the V gene TRBV6-5, with D possibly matching TRBD2 (5 bases). CDR3 length equals 13 residues. Trimming shortened V by 6 bases and J by 4 bases, and 13 bases separated the two germline ends. CDR1 and CDR2 (germline): MNHEY, SVGAGI. CDR3 in amino acids: CASSIQADYEQYF. In DNA form, the CDR3 reads TGTGCCAGCAGCATACAAGCGGATTACGAGCAGTACTTC.

This sequence joins TRBV5-4 and TRBJ1-2; 8 bases align to TRBD1. Germline-derived CDR1 and CDR2 are SGHNT and YYREEE (reference sequence). V lost 4 bases to trimming and J lost 4 bases; unmatched junction nucleotides: 15. The CDR3 has 17 residues. CDR3 residues: CASSPFLTGEEGYGYTF. In nucleotides, the CDR3 is TGTGCCAGCAGCCCATTCCTGACAGGGGAGGAGGGCTATGGCTACACCTTC.

The chain couples TRBV5-1 to TRBJ2-1; weak D call: TRBD2 (5 bases). Trimming cost V 0 bases and J 9 bases, with 13 bases left between them. This CDR3 comprises 14 residues. Germline CDR1 and CDR2: SGHRS and YFSETQ. The CDR3 region is CASSLGTGHSEQFF. CDR3 DNA: TGCGCCAGCAGCTTGGGGACTGGTCACAGTGAGCAGTTCTTC.

The chain links TRBV4-2 to TRBJ1-6; D gene ambiguous. V lost 0 bases and J lost 0, with 9 bases in between. CDR3 length: 17 residues. Germline V CDR1 and CDR2: LGHNA, YNFKEQ. As DNA, the CDR3 is TGTGCCAGCAGCCAAGAACGGCAGCGCTCCTATAATTCACCCCTCCACTTT. Its protein is CASSQERQRSYNSPLHF.

The gene calls are TRBV28 and TRBJ2-7; 8 positions match TRBD1. Germline V gives CDR1 MDHEN, CDR2 SYDVKM. The CDR3 runs to 14 residues. The junction had 12 bases not matched to a gene; V was cut back by 7 bases and J by 7 bases. The CDR3 region has the DNA TGTGCCAGCAAGACAGGGGTCCTCGATGTGGAGCAGTACTTC. This codes for CASKTGVLDVEQYF.

The CDR3 region has the DNA TGTGCCAGCTCACCACGACAGGGCACAGATACGCAGTATTTT. Translated, it gives CASSPRQGTDTQYF. The chain uses TRBV18 and TRBJ2-3; D perhaps matches TRBD1 (6 bases). The length of the CDR3 is 14 residues. V dropped 1 base and J dropped 1 base, with 6 bases sitting between them. Germline V gene lookup returns CDR1 KGHSH and CDR2 LQKENI.